The 30 T cell receptor beta chains presented below share a single source sample, sequenced in a study of T cell repertoires in cytomegalovirus infection. TCRdb independently ran MiXCR on the reads; one entry per CDR3 protein. The profile shows under 800,000 distinct CDR3 sequences, more than 20% of them singletons. The sample consisted of CD8+ T cells from PBMCs. These receptors were taken from a human donor in good health (CMV status not recorded). Some clones in this sample may be carry-over from other donors' samples.

This chain uses TRBV15 with TRBJ2-6; 7 bases are a match to TRBD2. Losses at the gene ends were 11 bases for V and 1 base for J; bases not matched to a gene: 17. Per germline, CDR1 LNHNV and CDR2 YYDKDF (reference sequence). The CDR3 consists of 18 residues. CDR3 nucleotides: TGTGCCTCGAGCCAGGGACGCCGGGAGGCTTCTGGGGCCAACGTCCTGACTTTC. This encodes CASSQGRREASGANVLTF.

The chain combines TRBV19 with TRBJ1-1; D perhaps matches TRBD1 (5 bases). The V gene's germline CDR1 is LNHDA and CDR2 SQIVND (reference sequence). The germline V and J ends were trimmed by 7 bases and 5 bases, with 11 bases remaining between them. The length of the CDR3 is 12 residues. This CDR3 is CASIGAGTEAFF. CDR3 in DNA: TGTGCCAGTATTGGGGCGGGGACTGAAGCTTTCTTT. Looking up the rest from reference TRBV19 and TRBJ1-1 gives the full variable domain: DGGITQSPKYLFRKEGQNVTLSCEQNLNHDAMYWYRQDPGQGLRLIYYSQIVNDFQKGDIAEGYSVSREKKESFPLTVTSAQKNPTAFYLCASIGAGTEAFFGQGTRLTVV.

This clonotype was picked up a small number of times. The chain links TRBV20-1 to TRBJ1-2; D is perhaps TRBD1 (5 bases). Germline V gene lookup returns CDR1 DFQATT and CDR2 SNEGSKA (reference sequence). The CDR3 runs to 15 residues. The V and J ends lost 1 base and 1 base respectively, with 13 bases between them. The CDR3 region has the DNA TGCAGTGCTAGAGTGGAGACAGAGATTAACTATGGCTACACCTTC. Protein: CSARVETEINYGYTF.

In this sample, this clonotype turned up a few times. V is TRBV7-2 and J is TRBJ2-3; D is unresolved. The CDR3 covers 15 residues. Germline CDR1 SGHTA, CDR2 FQGNSA. V dropped 1 base and J dropped 1 base, with 9 bases sitting between them. The CDR3 nucleotides read TGTGCCAGCAGCTTAGTCGGCATTCGCACAGATACGCAGTATTTT. Translating gives CASSLVGIRTDTQYF.

This clonotype has only a few counts. The V gene is TRBV28, the J gene TRBJ1-6, with D possibly being TRBD1 (6 bases). V lost 5 bases to trimming and J lost 15 bases, with 20 bases between them. CDR3 length: 14 amino acids. Germline V CDR1 and CDR2: MDHEN, SYDVKM. The CDR3 sequence is CASSPRQAVRFLHF. The CDR3 nucleotides read TGTGCCAGCAGTCCCAGACAGGCAGTGCGGTTCCTCCACTTT.

Concerning this clonotype itself: Germline and junction disagree at one end, which may indicate a read error. V usage is TRBV9 and J usage is TRBJ2-3; the D gene is possibly TRBD2 (5 bases). The CDR3 loop spans 16 amino acids. Per germline, CDR1 SGDLS and CDR2 YYNGEE. The CDR3 region is CVSSAGEAVVTDTQYF. The CDR3 coding sequence is TGTGTCAGCAGTGCCGGAGAAGCGGTGGTCACAGATACGCAGTATTTT.

The CDR3 loop is CASSLGGQGGNQPQHF. CDR3 coding DNA: TGCGCCAGCAGCTTGGGGGGACAGGGAGGCAATCAGCCCCAGCATTTT. V usage is TRBV5-1 and J usage is TRBJ1-5; 9 positions agree with TRBD1. Germline loops: CDR1 SGHRS, CDR2 YFSETQ. J gave up 2 bases and V 0 bases, and 3 bases lay outside the gene matches. The CDR3 has 16 amino acids. Looking up the rest from reference TRBV5-1 and TRBJ1-5 gives the full variable domain: KAGVTQTPRYLIKTRGQQVTLSCSPISGHRSVSWYQQTPGQGLQFLFEYFSETQRNKGNFPGRFSGRQFSNSRSEMNVSTLELGDSALYLCASSLGGQGGNQPQHFGDGTRLSIL.

This clonotype came up a few times. This chain links TRBV6-2 or TRBV6-3 with TRBJ2-1, with D tentatively TRBD1 or TRBD2 (5 bases each). CDR1 and CDR2 (germline): MNHEY, SVGEGT. The CDR3 covers 16 residues. V was pared by 6 bases and J by 7 bases, with 22 bases between. CDR3 coding DNA: TGTGCCAGCAGCTACCAAAGGGAGTCGGGGCAGAATGAGCAGTTCTTC. Translating gives CASSYQRESGQNEQFF.

This chain connects TRBV5-6 to TRBJ2-7; unclear D gene. Germline values: CDR1 SGHDT, CDR2 YYEEEE. CDR3 length: 15 residues. The germline V and J ends were trimmed by 2 bases and 2 bases, with 14 bases remaining between them. Here the CDR3 DNA reads TGTGCCAGCAGCTTTCCCAGGCAAAAACCCTACGAGCAGTACTTC. Translated: CASSFPRQKPYEQYF.

V is TRBV7-2 and J is TRBJ1-1; D unresolved. CDR1 and CDR2 (germline): SGHTA, FQGNSA. Trimming shortened V by 8 bases and J by 3 bases, and 7 bases separated the two germline ends. This CDR3 comprises 11 residues. Here the CDR3 DNA reads TGTGCCAGCGGGCCCCACACTGAAGCTTTCTTT. Its protein is CASGPHTEAFF.

As concerns this clonotype: A much bigger clone sits one base away, suggesting this may be a read error. V is TRBV7-6 and J is TRBJ2-6; D gene uncertain. V was trimmed by 7 bases and J by 4 bases, leaving 17 bases between them. CDR1 and CDR2 (germline): SGHVS, FNYEAQ. CDR3 length: 16 residues. Here the CDR3 reads CASNRAFPEGANVLTF. The CDR3 nucleotides read TGTGCCAGCAACCGGGCCTTCCCGGAAGGGGCCAACGTCCTGACTTTC.

The chain has TRBV27 and TRBJ1-3; weak D call: TRBD1 (6 bases). Deletions cut 5 bases from V and 2 bases from J, with 19 bases between. CDR3 size: 17 residues. Germline lookup yields CDR1 MNHEY and CDR2 SMNVEV (reference sequence). The DNA of the CDR3 is TGTGCCAGCAGTCTAAAAGGGGGAATATCTCCTGGAAACACCATATATTTT. Residues: CASSLKGGISPGNTIYF.

Worth noting for this clonotype: A junction boundary mismatches the germline segment, possibly from a read error. This rearrangement joins TRBV15 to TRBJ2-2, with D perhaps assigned TRBD1 or TRBD2 (6 bases each). The CDR3 has 12 amino acids. Per germline, CDR1 LNHNV and CDR2 YYDKDF (reference sequence). CDR3 sequence (DNA): TGTGTCACCTTGGGGGGCTCCGGGGAGCTGTTTTTT. Translating it yields CVTLGGSGELFF.

The chain couples TRBV11-2 to TRBJ1-1; D call uncertain. Per the germline V gene, CDR1 is SGHAT and CDR2 is FQNNGV. The CDR3 runs 13 residues. The V gene lost 0 bases and the J gene lost 8 bases, with 10 bases spanning the gap. The CDR3 sequence: CASSLDWVAEAFF. For the CDR3, the DNA is TGTGCCAGCAGCTTAGATTGGGTCGCGGAAGCTTTCTTT. Based on the CDR3 plus reference TRBV11-2 and TRBJ1-1, the full variable domain is EAGVAQSPRYKIIEKRQSVAFWCNPISGHATLYWYQQILGQGPKLLIQFQNNGVVDDSQLPKDRFSAERLKGVDSTLKIQPAKLEDSAVYLCASSLDWVAEAFFGQGTRLTVV.

This clonotype has ten or more counts. V is TRBV25-1 and J is TRBJ2-1; the D is unclear. Trimming shortened V by 0 bases and J by 13 bases, and 10 bases separated the two germline ends. The CDR3 runs to 12 residues. The germline CDR1 and CDR2 sequences are MGHDK and SYGVNS. This CDR3 reads CASSEYLGPQFF. The CDR3, as DNA: TGTGCCAGCAGTGAATATCTAGGACCACAGTTCTTC.

This clonotype occurred a few times. The chain employs TRBV6-5 and TRBJ2-2, with 8 bases lining up with TRBD1. The germline V gene has CDR1 MNHEY and CDR2 SVGAGI. J gave up 7 bases and V 0 bases, and 7 bases lay outside the gene matches. CDR3 length: 16 amino acids. CDR3 in amino acids: CASSYSSGGEVGELFF. The DNA of the CDR3 is TGTGCCAGCAGTTACTCGTCAGGGGGCGAGGTCGGGGAGCTGTTTTTT.

This clonotype came up many times. The rearrangement uses TRBV7-3 and TRBJ2-1, with TRBD2 identical over 9 bases. The CDR3 consists of 13 residues. V lost 5 bases to trimming and J lost 8 bases; unmatched junction nucleotides: 4. Per germline, CDR1 SGHTA and CDR2 FQGTGA. The CDR3 here is CASSPGLAYEQFF. CDR3 nucleotide sequence: TGTGCCAGCAGCCCCGGACTAGCGTATGAGCAGTTCTTC. The entire variable domain, with the rest obtained from reference TRBV7-3 and TRBJ2-1, is as follows: GAGVSQTPSNKVTEKGKYVELRCDPISGHTALYWYRQSLGQGPEFLIYFQGTGAADDSGLPNDRFFAVRPEGSVSTLKIQRTERGDSAVYLCASSPGLAYEQFFGPGTRLTVL.

The rearrangement links TRBV6-2 or TRBV6-3 to TRBJ2-1, with D possibly matching TRBD2 (6 bases). CDR1 is MNHEY and CDR2 is SVGEGT in the germline V gene. CDR3 size: 15 residues. Trimming took off 7 bases at V and 0 bases at J, with 13 bases between the two ends. CDR3 DNA: TGTGCCAGCATCGGACGGGGAGGCTCCTACAATGAGCAGTTCTTC. Protein: CASIGRGGSYNEQFF.

The chain employs TRBV12-5 and TRBJ2-7; unclear D gene. The germline V and J ends were trimmed by 5 bases and 2 bases, with 10 bases remaining between them. The germline V gene encodes CDR1 LGHNT and CDR2 FRNRAP. The CDR3 extends over 13 amino acids. CDR3: CASGMGSPYEQYF. The CDR3, as DNA: TGTGCTAGTGGTATGGGCAGTCCCTACGAGCAGTACTTC.

This clonotype appeared many times. The chain carries TRBV28 and TRBJ1-2, with D possibly being TRBD1 (6 bases). Trimming removed 4 bases at V and 6 bases at J, with 15 bases between. Germline V gene data show CDR1 as MDHEN and CDR2 as SYDVKM. The CDR3 spans 14 residues. The CDR3 nucleotides are TGTGCCAGCAGTTCCCTGACGACAGGAAATGGCTACACCTTC. It is translated as CASSSLTTGNGYTF.

The rearrangement uses TRBV29-1 and TRBJ1-1; D not resolved. Germline assignment: CDR1 SQVTM and CDR2 ANQGSEA. This CDR3 comprises 14 residues. The V end was cut by 3 bases, the J end by 0 bases, with 11 bases between. The CDR3 sequence: CSVEGLGMNTEAFF. CDR3 in DNA: TGCAGCGTTGAGGGCTTGGGGATGAACACTGAAGCTTTCTTT.

J is TRBJ2-5 and V is TRBV7-8; D gene ambiguous. The V gene's germline CDR1 is SGHVS and CDR2 FQNEAQ. The CDR3 runs to 11 residues. Trimming shortened V by 2 bases and J by 10 bases, and 8 bases separated the two germline ends. The CDR3 nucleotides read TGTGCCAGCAGCTTAAGTGGGTTCCAGTACTTC. This encodes CASSLSGFQYF.

V and J are TRBV14 and TRBJ2-1, with 8 bases that match TRBD2. From germline, CDR1 is SGHDN and CDR2 FVKESK. Germline trimming cut 0 bases from V and 9 bases from J; bases unmatched to any gene: 13. The CDR3 spans 17 residues. CDR3 amino acids: CASSQDVGGGRSGEQFF. In DNA, the CDR3 is TGTGCCAGCAGCCAAGATGTAGGCGGGGGGCGATCGGGTGAGCAGTTCTTC. The whole variable domain, filled in from reference TRBV14 and TRBJ2-1, reads EAGVTQFPSHSVIEKGQTVTLRCDPISGHDNLYWYRRVMGKEIKFLLHFVKESKQDESGMPNNRFLAERTGGTYSTLKVQPAELEDSGVYFCASSQDVGGGRSGEQFFGPGTRLTVL.

This chain joins TRBV6-6 and TRBJ2-6; D gene unclear. Trimming removed 2 bases at V and 0 bases at J, with 20 bases between. Germline CDR1 MNHNY, CDR2 SVGAGI (reference sequence). CDR3 length equals 20 residues. CDR3 coding DNA: TGTGCCAGCAGTTACCTCGGGTACCGAAAGTCTAGCTCTGGGGCCAACGTCCTGACTTTC. Encoded protein: CASSYLGYRKSSSGANVLTF.

The V and J genes are TRBV27 and TRBJ2-7; D is unclear. CDR3 length equals 15 residues. CDR1 MNHEY and CDR2 SMNVEV come from the germline V gene (reference sequence). Trimming cost V 3 bases and J 0 bases, with 12 bases left between them. CDR3: CASSFRLSSSYEQYF. The DNA of the CDR3 is TGTGCCAGCAGTTTCCGTCTCTCCTCCTCCTACGAGCAGTACTTC.

This clonotype appeared many times. The chain recombines TRBV6-1 with TRBJ2-7; D may match TRBD1 or TRBD2 (5 bases each). CDR3 length: 16 amino acids. Germline CDR1 MNHNS, CDR2 SASEGT. The V gene lost 6 bases and the J gene lost 0 bases, with 18 bases spanning the gap. CDR3 residues: CASRRAPGTYSYEQYF. CDR3 nucleotides: TGTGCCAGCAGGAGGGCTCCCGGGACCTACTCCTACGAGCAGTACTTC.

The V and J genes are TRBV29-1 and TRBJ2-5, with 7 positions matching TRBD2. CDR3 length: 14 amino acids. Germline V gene lookup returns CDR1 SQVTM and CDR2 ANQGSEA. With V trimmed by 8 bases and J by 0 bases, 9 bases remained unmatched. For the CDR3, the DNA is TGCAGCCTCAAAGGTAGCGGGTACCAAGAGACCCAGTACTTC. Translating it yields CSLKGSGYQETQYF.

This clonotype was detected a few times. This rearrangement joins TRBV24-1 to TRBJ1-1; 8 positions agree with TRBD1. J was trimmed by 11 bases and V by 3 bases; bases with no gene match: 4. Germline V gene lookup returns CDR1 KGHDR and CDR2 SFDVKD. The CDR3 is 12 residues long. CDR3 nucleotides: TGTGCCACCAGTGATATGACAGGGGCTGCTTTCTTT. This sequence encodes CATSDMTGAAFF.

The sample holds a few counts of this clonotype. The CDR3 sequence: CASSSAGNEQYF. CDR3 sequence (DNA): TGTGCCAGCAGCTCGGCAGGAAACGAGCAGTACTTC. V gene TRBV7-9 combines with J gene TRBJ2-7; D unresolved. V lost 4 bases to trimming and J lost 5 bases, with 9 bases between them. Germline CDR1 SEHNR, CDR2 FQNEAQ (reference sequence). The CDR3 is 12 residues long.

This clonotype has just a few counts. CDR3 bases: TGTGCCAGCAGCGACCAGCTCTCTGGGGCCAACGTCCTGACTTTC. It specifies CASSDQLSGANVLTF. The rearrangement uses TRBV7-6 and TRBJ2-6; D is uncertain. Germline V gene sequence: CDR1 SGHVS, CDR2 FNYEAQ. The CDR3 sequence is 15 residues long. Deletions cut 5 bases from V and 0 bases from J, with 8 bases between. The whole variable domain, filled in from reference TRBV7-6 and TRBJ2-6, reads GAGVSQSPRYKVTKRGQDVALRCDPISGHVSLYWYRQALGQGPEFLTYFNYEAQQDKSGLPNDRFSAERPEGSISTLTIQRTEQRDSAMYRCASSDQLSGANVLTFGAGSRLTVL.